Below, 2 T cell receptor beta chains from the same sample are listed, as sequenced in a study of blood T cell repertoires in COVID-19. TCRdb's copy holds only in-frame clones and misses some; the assay was immunoSEQ multiplex PCR. This sample has roughly 42,000 clones, with roughly three quarters found just once. Input material: peripheral blood. These receptors were taken from a woman aged 80 or over with acute or convalescent COVID-19.

This sequence joins TRBV19 and TRBJ1-3; 7 nucleotides match TRBD1. This CDR3 is 19 amino acids long. Looked up from germline, CDR1 is LNHDA and CDR2 is SQIVND (reference sequence). The junction had 17 bases not matched to a gene; V was cut back by 6 bases and J by 0 bases. DNA for the CDR3: TGTGCCAGTAGCTCAAGGGGGCAGGGGACCTTTAGCTCTGGAAACACCATATATTTT. It yields the protein CASSSRGQGTFSSGNTIYF. Full variable domain (rest looked up from reference TRBV19 and TRBJ1-3): DGGITQSPKYLFRKEGQNVTLSCEQNLNHDAMYWYRQDPGQGLRLIYYSQIVNDFQKGDIAEGYSVSREKKESFPLTVTSAQKNPTAFYLCASSSRGQGTFSSGNTIYFGEGSWLTVV.

J is TRBJ1-2 and V is TRBV7-9; possibly TRBD1 for D (5 bases). CDR1 is SEHNR and CDR2 is FQNEAQ in the germline V gene (reference sequence). Trimming took off 5 bases at V and 4 bases at J, with 11 bases between the two ends. The CDR3 consists of 13 residues. CDR3: CASSEDTTYGYTF. The DNA for the CDR3 is TGTGCCAGCAGCGAGGACACAACCTATGGCTACACCTTC.